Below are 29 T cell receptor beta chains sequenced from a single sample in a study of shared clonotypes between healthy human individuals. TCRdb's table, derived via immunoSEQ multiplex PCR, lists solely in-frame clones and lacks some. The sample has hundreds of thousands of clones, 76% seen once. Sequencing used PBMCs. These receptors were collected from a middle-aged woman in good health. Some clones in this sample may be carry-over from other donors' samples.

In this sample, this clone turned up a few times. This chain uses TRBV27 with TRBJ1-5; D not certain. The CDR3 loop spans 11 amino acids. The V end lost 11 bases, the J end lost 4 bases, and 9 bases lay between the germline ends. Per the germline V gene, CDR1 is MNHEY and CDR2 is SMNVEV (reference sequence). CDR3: CASGLNQPQHF. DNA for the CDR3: TGTGCCTCGGGCCTTAATCAGCCCCAGCATTTT.

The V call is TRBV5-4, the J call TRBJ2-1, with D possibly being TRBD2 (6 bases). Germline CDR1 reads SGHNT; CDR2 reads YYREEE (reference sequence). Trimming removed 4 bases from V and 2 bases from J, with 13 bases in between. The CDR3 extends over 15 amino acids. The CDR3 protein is CASSETGDAYNEQFF. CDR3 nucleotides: TGTGCCAGCAGCGAGACGGGGGACGCCTACAATGAGCAGTTCTTC. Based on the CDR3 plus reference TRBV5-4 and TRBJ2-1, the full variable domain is ETGVTQSPTHLIKTRGQQVTLRCSSQSGHNTVSWYQQALGQGPQFIFQYYREEENGRGNFPPRFSGLQFPNYSSELNVNALELDDSALYLCASSETGDAYNEQFFGPGTRLTVL.

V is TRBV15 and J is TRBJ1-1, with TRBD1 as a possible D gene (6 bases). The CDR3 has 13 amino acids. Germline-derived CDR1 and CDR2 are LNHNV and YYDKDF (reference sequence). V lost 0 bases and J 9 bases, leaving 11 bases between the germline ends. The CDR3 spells CATSRDSGAKAFF. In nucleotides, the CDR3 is TGTGCCACCAGCAGAGATTCGGGGGCTAAAGCTTTCTTT.

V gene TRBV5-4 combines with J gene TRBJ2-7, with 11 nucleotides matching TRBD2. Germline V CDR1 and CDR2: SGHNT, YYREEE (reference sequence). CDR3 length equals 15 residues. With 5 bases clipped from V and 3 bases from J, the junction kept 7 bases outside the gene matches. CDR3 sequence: CASRAGLADFYEQYF. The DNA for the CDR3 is TGTGCCAGCAGGGCGGGACTAGCGGATTTCTACGAGCAGTACTTC.

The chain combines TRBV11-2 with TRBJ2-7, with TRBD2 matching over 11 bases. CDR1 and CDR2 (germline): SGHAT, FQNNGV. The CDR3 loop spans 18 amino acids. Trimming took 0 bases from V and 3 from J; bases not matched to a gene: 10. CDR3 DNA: TGTGCCAGCAGCTTAGATCGACCACTAGCGGGAGTAATCTACGAGCAGTACTTC. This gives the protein CASSLDRPLAGVIYEQYF.

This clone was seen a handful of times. The CDR3 protein is CAIKSGRGGEQYF. In DNA form, the CDR3 reads TGTGCCATTAAGAGCGGGAGGGGTGGTGAGCAGTACTTC. The chain is built from TRBV6-5 and TRBJ2-7; TRBD2 matches at 10 bases. Germline loops: CDR1 MNHEY, CDR2 SVGAGI. The V gene end was trimmed by 10 bases and the J gene end by 7 bases; junction bases not matched to a gene: 10. The CDR3 runs 13 residues.

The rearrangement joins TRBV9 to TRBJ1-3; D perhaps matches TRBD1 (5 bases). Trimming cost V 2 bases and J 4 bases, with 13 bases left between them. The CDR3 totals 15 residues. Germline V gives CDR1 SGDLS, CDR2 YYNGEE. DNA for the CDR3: TGTGCCAGCAGCGTGGGGGAGACGTCCGGAAACACCATATATTTT. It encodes CASSVGETSGNTIYF.

CDR3 coding DNA: TGCGCCAGCAGCCCTCCGACTAGCGGGACTAGCACAGATACGCAGTATTTT. This translates into CASSPPTSGTSTDTQYF. The gene calls are TRBV5-1 and TRBJ2-3; 11 bases fit TRBD2. The germline gives CDR1 SGHRS, CDR2 YFSETQ. This CDR3 is built from 17 residues. V dropped 4 bases and J dropped 0; count of bases not matched to a gene: 7.

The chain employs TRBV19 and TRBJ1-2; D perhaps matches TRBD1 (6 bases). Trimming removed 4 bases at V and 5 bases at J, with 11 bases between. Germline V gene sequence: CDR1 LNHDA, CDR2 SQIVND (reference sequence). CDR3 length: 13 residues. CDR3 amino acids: CASSTAGAYGYTF. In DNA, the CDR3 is TGTGCCAGTAGTACGGCAGGGGCGTATGGCTACACCTTC.

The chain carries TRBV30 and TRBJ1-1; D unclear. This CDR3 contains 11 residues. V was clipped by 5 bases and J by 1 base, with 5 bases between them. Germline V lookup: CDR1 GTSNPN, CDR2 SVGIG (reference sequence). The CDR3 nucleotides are TGTGCCTGGGTCAGGAACACTGAAGCTTTCTTT. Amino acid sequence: CAWVRNTEAFF.

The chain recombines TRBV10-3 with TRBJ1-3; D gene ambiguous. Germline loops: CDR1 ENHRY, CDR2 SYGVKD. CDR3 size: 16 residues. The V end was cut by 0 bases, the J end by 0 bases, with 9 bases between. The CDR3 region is CAISESNIISGNTIYF. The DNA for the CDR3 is TGTGCCATCAGTGAGTCAAACATTATCTCTGGAAACACCATATATTTT.

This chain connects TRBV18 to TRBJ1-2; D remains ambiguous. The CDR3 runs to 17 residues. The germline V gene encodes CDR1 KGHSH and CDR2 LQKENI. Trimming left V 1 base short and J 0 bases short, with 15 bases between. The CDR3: CASSPRVGVPSNYGYTF. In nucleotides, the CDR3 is TGTGCCAGCTCACCACGCGTCGGGGTCCCTTCTAACTATGGCTACACCTTC.

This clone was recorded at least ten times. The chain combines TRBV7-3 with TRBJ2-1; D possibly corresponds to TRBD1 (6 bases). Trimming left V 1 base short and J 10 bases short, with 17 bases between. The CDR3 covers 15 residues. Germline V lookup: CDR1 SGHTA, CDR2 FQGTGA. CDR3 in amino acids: CASSLKLGAVSEQFF. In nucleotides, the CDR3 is TGTGCCAGCAGCTTAAAGCTGGGGGCTGTCAGCGAGCAGTTCTTC.

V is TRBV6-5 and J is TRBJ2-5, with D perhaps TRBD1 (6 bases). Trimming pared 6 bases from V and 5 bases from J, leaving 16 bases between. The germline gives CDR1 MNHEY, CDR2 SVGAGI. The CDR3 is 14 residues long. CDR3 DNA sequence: TGTGCCAGCAGCCCAGGGGAGATTTTCGAGACCCAGTACTTC. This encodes CASSPGEIFETQYF.

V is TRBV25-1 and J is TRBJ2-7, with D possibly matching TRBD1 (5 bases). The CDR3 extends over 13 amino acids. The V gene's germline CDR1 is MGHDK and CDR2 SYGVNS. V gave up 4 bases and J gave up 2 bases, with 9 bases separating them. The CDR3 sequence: CASSVQGTYEQYF. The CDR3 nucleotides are TGTGCCAGCAGTGTTCAGGGTACCTACGAGCAGTACTTC.

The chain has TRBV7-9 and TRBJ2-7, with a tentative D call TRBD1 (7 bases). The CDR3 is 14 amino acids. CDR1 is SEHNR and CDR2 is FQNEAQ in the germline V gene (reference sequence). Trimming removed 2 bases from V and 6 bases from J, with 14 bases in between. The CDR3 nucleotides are TGTGCCAGCAGCTTAAACATGCAGGGGGGCGAGCAGTACTTC. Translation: CASSLNMQGGEQYF. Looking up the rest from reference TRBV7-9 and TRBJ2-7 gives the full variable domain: DTGVSQNPRHKITKRGQNVTFRCDPISEHNRLYWYRQTLGQGPEFLTYFQNEAQLEKSRLLSDRFSAERPKGSFSTLEIQRTEQGDSAMYLCASSLNMQGGEQYFGPGTRLTVT.

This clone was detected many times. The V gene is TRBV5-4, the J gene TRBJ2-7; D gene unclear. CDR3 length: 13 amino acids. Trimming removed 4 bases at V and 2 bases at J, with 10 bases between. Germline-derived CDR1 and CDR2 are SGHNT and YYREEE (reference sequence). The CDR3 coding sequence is TGTGCCAGCAGCCCTTACCAAACCTACGAGCAGTACTTC. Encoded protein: CASSPYQTYEQYF.

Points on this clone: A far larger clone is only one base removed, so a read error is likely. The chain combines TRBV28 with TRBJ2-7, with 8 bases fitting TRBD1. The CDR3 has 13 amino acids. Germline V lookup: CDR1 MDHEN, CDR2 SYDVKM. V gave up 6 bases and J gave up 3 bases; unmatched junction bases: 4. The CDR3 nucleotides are TGTGCCAGCAGGCCGACAGGGGTCTACGAGCAGTACTTC. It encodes CASRPTGVYEQYF.

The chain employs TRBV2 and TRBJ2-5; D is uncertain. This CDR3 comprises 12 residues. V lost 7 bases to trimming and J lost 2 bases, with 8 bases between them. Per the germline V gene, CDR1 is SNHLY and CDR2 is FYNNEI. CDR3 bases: TGTGCCAGCACGGTTCAGCAAGAGACCCAGTACTTC. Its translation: CASTVQQETQYF.

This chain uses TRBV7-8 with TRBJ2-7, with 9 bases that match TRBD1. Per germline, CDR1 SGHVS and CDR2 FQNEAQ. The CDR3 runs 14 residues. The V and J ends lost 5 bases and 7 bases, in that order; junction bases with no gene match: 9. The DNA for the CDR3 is TGTGCCAGCAGCCAACAGGGGGCCCCCGGGGAGCAGTACTTC. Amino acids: CASSQQGAPGEQYF.

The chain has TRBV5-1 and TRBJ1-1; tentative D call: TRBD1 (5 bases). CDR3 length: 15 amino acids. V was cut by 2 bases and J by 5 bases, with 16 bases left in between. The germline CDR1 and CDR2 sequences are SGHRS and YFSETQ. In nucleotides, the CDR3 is TGCGCCAGCAGCTTATACTCTCGGGGGATAACTGAAGCTTTCTTT. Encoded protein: CASSLYSRGITEAFF.

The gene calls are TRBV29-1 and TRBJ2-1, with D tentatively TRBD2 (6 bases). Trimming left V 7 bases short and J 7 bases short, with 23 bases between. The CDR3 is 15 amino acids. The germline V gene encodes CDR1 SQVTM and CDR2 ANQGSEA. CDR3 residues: CSATPPFGSGNEQFF. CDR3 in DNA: TGCAGCGCTACCCCCCCCTTCGGGAGTGGTAATGAGCAGTTCTTC.

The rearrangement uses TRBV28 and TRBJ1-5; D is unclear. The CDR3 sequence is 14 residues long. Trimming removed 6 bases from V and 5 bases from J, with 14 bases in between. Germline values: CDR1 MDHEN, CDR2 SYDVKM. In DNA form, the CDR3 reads TGTGCCAGCAGCTACCCTCAGGCACATCAGCCCCAGCATTTT. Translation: CASSYPQAHQPQHF.

CDR3 sequence: CAWSVRGGAQPQHF. The CDR3 region has the DNA TGTGCCTGGAGTGTACGAGGGGGGGCTCAGCCCCAGCATTTT. The genes are TRBV30 and TRBJ1-5; maybe TRBD1 (6 bases). V lost 0 bases and J lost 6, with 12 bases in between. The CDR3 covers 14 residues. Germline CDR1 reads GTSNPN; CDR2 reads SVGIG (reference sequence). Full variable domain (outside the CDR3, taken from reference TRBV30 and TRBJ1-5): SQTIHQWPATLVQPVGSPLSLECTVEGTSNPNLYWYRQAAGRGLQLLFYSVGIGQISSEVPQNLSASRPQDRQFILSSKKLLLSDSGFYLCAWSVRGGAQPQHFGDGTRLSIL.

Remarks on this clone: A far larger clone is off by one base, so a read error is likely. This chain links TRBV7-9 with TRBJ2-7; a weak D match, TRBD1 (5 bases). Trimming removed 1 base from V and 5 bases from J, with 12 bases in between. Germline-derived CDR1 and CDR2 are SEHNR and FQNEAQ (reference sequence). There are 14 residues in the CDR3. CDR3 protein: CASSLGQGKNEQYF. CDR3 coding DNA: TGTGCCAGCAGCTTAGGGCAGGGCAAGAACGAGCAGTACTTC.

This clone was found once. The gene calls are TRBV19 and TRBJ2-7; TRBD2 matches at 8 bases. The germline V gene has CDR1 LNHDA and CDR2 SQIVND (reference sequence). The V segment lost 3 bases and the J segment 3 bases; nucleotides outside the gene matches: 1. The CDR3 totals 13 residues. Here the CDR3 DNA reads TGTGCCAGTAGTATCACTAGCGGCTACGAGCAGTACTTC. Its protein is CASSITSGYEQYF. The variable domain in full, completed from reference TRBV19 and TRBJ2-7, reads DGGITQSPKYLFRKEGQNVTLSCEQNLNHDAMYWYRQDPGQGLRLIYYSQIVNDFQKGDIAEGYSVSREKKESFPLTVTSAQKNPTAFYLCASSITSGYEQYFGPGTRLTVT.

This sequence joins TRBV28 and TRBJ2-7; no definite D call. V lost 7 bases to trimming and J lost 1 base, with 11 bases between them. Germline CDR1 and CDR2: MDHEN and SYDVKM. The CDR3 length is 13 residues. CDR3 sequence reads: CASTTGQSYEQYF. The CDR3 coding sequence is TGTGCCAGCACCACTGGGCAGTCCTACGAGCAGTACTTC.

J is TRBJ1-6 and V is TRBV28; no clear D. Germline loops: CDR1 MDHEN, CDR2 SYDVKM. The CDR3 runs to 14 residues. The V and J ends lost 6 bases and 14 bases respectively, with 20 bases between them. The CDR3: CASSLPTYVLALHF. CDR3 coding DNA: TGTGCCAGCAGCTTACCGACTTACGTTTTAGCCCTCCACTTT.

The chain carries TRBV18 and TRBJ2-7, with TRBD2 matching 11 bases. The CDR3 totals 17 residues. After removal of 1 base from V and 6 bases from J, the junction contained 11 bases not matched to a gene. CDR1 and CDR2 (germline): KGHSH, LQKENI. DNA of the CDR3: TGTGCCAGCTCACCACGGACTAGCGGGTCCCGAGGGCCCGAGCAGTACTTC. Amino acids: CASSPRTSGSRGPEQYF.